This is a list of T cell receptor beta chains from one sample in a study of post-analysis software for immune sequencing data. Using its own MiXCR run on the PCR reads, TCRdb lists one record per CDR3 protein. The repertoire holds roughly 430,000 distinct CDR3 sequences, with 35% to 45% as singletons. Sequencing input: blood. The receptors shown here come from a girl aged 2-9 years with multiple sclerosis. The CDR3 runs from the conserved cysteine through the conserved F or W. D genes are given only for firm matches. Clone size is shown for a subset of rows, as once, few, many or a class of expanded clone.

abundance: few
d_gene: TRBD1
j_gene: TRBJ1-2
v_gene: TRBV28
CDR3nt: TGTGCCAGCAGTACCCAGGACAGGGGGCTTATAAACTATGGCTACACCTTC
CDR3aa: CASSTQDRGLINYGYTF

abundance: many
d_gene: -
j_gene: TRBJ1-4
v_gene: TRBV29-1
CDR3nt: TGCAGCGTTAGCCCCAGAGCTAATGAAAAACTGTTTTTT
CDR3aa: CSVSPRANEKLFF

abundance: few
d_gene: TRBD2
j_gene: TRBJ2-1
v_gene: TRBV10-3
CDR3nt: TGTGCCATCAGTGAGTCAGGTAGCGGGGGTGAGCAGTTCTTC
CDR3aa: CAISESGSGGEQFF

abundance: -
d_gene: TRBD2
j_gene: TRBJ2-1
v_gene: TRBV29-1
CDR3nt: TGCAGCGCCTTAGCGGGGGGGCTCAGTCCTCACAATAAGCAGTTCTTC
CDR3aa: CSALAGGLSPHNKQFF

abundance: few
d_gene: TRBD1
j_gene: TRBJ2-4
v_gene: TRBV29-1
CDR3nt: TGCAGCGTTGGGGCAGACAGGGGGGACATTCAGTACTTC
CDR3aa: CSVGADRGDIQYF

abundance: few
d_gene: TRBD1
j_gene: TRBJ2-3
v_gene: TRBV12-3/TRBV12-4
CDR3nt: TGTGCCAGCAGTTCATTCAGGGGGCGCGCAGATACGCAGTATTTT
CDR3aa: CASSSFRGRADTQYF

abundance: -
d_gene: TRBD1
j_gene: TRBJ2-5
v_gene: TRBV5-1
CDR3nt: TGCGCCAGCACCCAAGCCGGGACAGGGACCATCAGGACCCAGTACTTC
CDR3aa: CASTQAGTGTIRTQYF

abundance: -
d_gene: TRBD2
j_gene: TRBJ2-1
v_gene: TRBV5-1
CDR3nt: TGCGCCAGCAGGGAGCGACTAGCGGGCACCCTAAGCTCCTACAATGAGCAGTTCTTC
CDR3aa: CASRERLAGTLSSYNEQFF

abundance: -
d_gene: -
j_gene: TRBJ2-4
v_gene: TRBV20-1
CDR3nt: TGCAGTGCTAGACAGGGGGGGTACATTCAGTACTTC
CDR3aa: CSARQGGYIQYF

abundance: -
d_gene: -
j_gene: TRBJ2-7
v_gene: TRBV27
CDR3nt: TGTGCCAGCAGCCGTCAGGTATTGTCTCCGGGCGCCTACGAGCAGTACTTC
CDR3aa: CASSRQVLSPGAYEQYF

abundance: once
d_gene: -
j_gene: TRBJ2-1
v_gene: TRBV28
CDR3nt: TGTGCCCGCAGTCCCAGGGACCCCTACAATGAGCAGTTCTTC
CDR3aa: CARSPRDPYNEQFF

abundance: -
d_gene: -
j_gene: TRBJ1-2
v_gene: TRBV9
CDR3nt: TGTGCCAGCAGCGTAGAAAGAGGCAGGTCAAACTATGGCTACACCTTC
CDR3aa: CASSVERGRSNYGYTF

abundance: few
d_gene: -
j_gene: TRBJ2-3
v_gene: TRBV7-2
CDR3nt: TGTGCCAGCAGCTTAATAGCAGCAGGGAGCACAGATACGCAGTATTTT
CDR3aa: CASSLIAAGSTDTQYF

abundance: -
d_gene: -
j_gene: TRBJ2-5
v_gene: TRBV20-1
CDR3nt: TGCAGTGCTAGAGTCCACTTGCGGGGATTCCCGCAAGAGACCCAGTACTTC
CDR3aa: CSARVHLRGFPQETQYF

abundance: few
d_gene: -
j_gene: TRBJ1-4
v_gene: TRBV28
CDR3nt: TGTGCCAGCAGGTCGGGAGCCGCGTTTAATGAAAAACTGTTTTTT
CDR3aa: CASRSGAAFNEKLFF

abundance: few
d_gene: -
j_gene: TRBJ2-5
v_gene: TRBV7-3
CDR3nt: TGTGCCAGCAGCTTAAGGGGGGGCCCGGAAGAGACCCAGTACTTC
CDR3aa: CASSLRGGPEETQYF

abundance: -
d_gene: -
j_gene: TRBJ2-1
v_gene: TRBV14
CDR3nt: TGTGCCAGCAGCCAAGATCGCAGGGCCCCAAGCGGATACAATGAGCAGTTCTTC
CDR3aa: CASSQDRRAPSGYNEQFF

abundance: -
d_gene: -
j_gene: TRBJ2-3
v_gene: TRBV20-1
CDR3nt: TGCAGTGCTATTGGGAGTTGGAATACGCAGTATTTT
CDR3aa: CSAIGSWNTQYF

abundance: few
d_gene: TRBD1
j_gene: TRBJ2-1
v_gene: TRBV6-5
CDR3nt: TGTGCCAGCAGAAGGACAGGGGGAAACTACAATGAGCAGTTCTTC
CDR3aa: CASRRTGGNYNEQFF

abundance: -
d_gene: -
j_gene: TRBJ2-5
v_gene: TRBV5-1
CDR3nt: TGCGCCAGCAGCGCCGACCGGGAGACCCAGTACTTC
CDR3aa: CASSADRETQYF

abundance: -
d_gene: -
j_gene: TRBJ2-7
v_gene: TRBV20-1
CDR3nt: TGCGGTGCTAGGGCTAGCTCCTACGAGCAGTACTTC
CDR3aa: CGARASSYEQYF

abundance: few
d_gene: -
j_gene: TRBJ2-3
v_gene: TRBV5-1
CDR3nt: TGCGCCAGCAGCTTACAAGGGGGGACGGCAGATACGCAGTATTTT
CDR3aa: CASSLQGGTADTQYF

abundance: -
d_gene: -
j_gene: TRBJ2-7
v_gene: TRBV6-6
CDR3nt: TGTGCCAGCATCCAGGGACGTCAGCCCTACGAGCAGTACTTC
CDR3aa: CASIQGRQPYEQYF

abundance: few
d_gene: -
j_gene: TRBJ1-1
v_gene: TRBV20-1
CDR3nt: TGCAGTGCTAGTGACTACTCTACTCCTTGGAACACTGAAGCTTTCTTT
CDR3aa: CSASDYSTPWNTEAFF

abundance: few
d_gene: TRBD1
j_gene: TRBJ2-2
v_gene: TRBV7-2
CDR3nt: TGTGCCAGCAGCTATCAACCGGGACAGGGGGCCGGGGAGCTGTTTTTT
CDR3aa: CASSYQPGQGAGELFF

abundance: -
d_gene: -
j_gene: TRBJ2-4
v_gene: TRBV3-1
CDR3nt: TGTGCCAGCAGCTATAACAGCGTATTGAAATTGGACAAAAACATTCAGTACTTC
CDR3aa: CASSYNSVLKLDKNIQYF

abundance: many
d_gene: -
j_gene: TRBJ2-1
v_gene: TRBV12-3/TRBV12-4
CDR3nt: TGTGCCAGCAGTCACCAGTCGCCGGGACACGGGGAGCAGTTCTTC
CDR3aa: CASSHQSPGHGEQFF

abundance: few
d_gene: -
j_gene: TRBJ2-7
v_gene: TRBV5-5
CDR3nt: TGTGCCAGCAGTTCCGGGGCTAGGAACGAGCAGTACTTC
CDR3aa: CASSSGARNEQYF

abundance: -
d_gene: -
j_gene: TRBJ2-1
v_gene: TRBV29-1
CDR3nt: TGCAGCGTTGCTCCCCGTCTAGCTCCTTACAATGAGCAGTTCTTC
CDR3aa: CSVAPRLAPYNEQFF

abundance: -
d_gene: TRBD2
j_gene: TRBJ2-5
v_gene: TRBV2
CDR3nt: TGTGCCGAGGATAGCGGGGGGGCCCAAGAGACCCAGTACTTC
CDR3aa: CAEDSGGAQETQYF

abundance: -
d_gene: -
j_gene: TRBJ2-7
v_gene: TRBV5-1
CDR3nt: TGCGCCAGCACCCGCTACGGGGTGGGCGAGCAGTACTTC
CDR3aa: CASTRYGVGEQYF

abundance: -
d_gene: -
j_gene: TRBJ1-6
v_gene: TRBV20-1
CDR3nt: TGCAGTGCTAGGGAACAGTTCGATTCACCCCTCCACTTT
CDR3aa: CSAREQFDSPLHF

abundance: few
d_gene: -
j_gene: TRBJ2-7
v_gene: TRBV4-2
CDR3nt: TGTGCCAGCAGCCAGACGGCGACAGGTGCCTACGAGCAGTACTTC
CDR3aa: CASSQTATGAYEQYF

abundance: -
d_gene: TRBD2
j_gene: TRBJ2-3
v_gene: TRBV29-1
CDR3nt: TGCAGCGTTTCCCTGCCTAGCGGGTTCACAGATACGCAGTATTTT
CDR3aa: CSVSLPSGFTDTQYF

abundance: few
d_gene: -
j_gene: TRBJ2-7
v_gene: TRBV27
CDR3nt: TGTGCCAGCAGTCCACAGGGACTACCGGCGGGGGAGCAGTACTTC
CDR3aa: CASSPQGLPAGEQYF

abundance: -
d_gene: TRBD1
j_gene: TRBJ1-2
v_gene: TRBV9
CDR3nt: TGTGCCAGCAGCCCCGACAGGGGAAACTATGGCTACACCTTC
CDR3aa: CASSPDRGNYGYTF

abundance: -
d_gene: TRBD2
j_gene: TRBJ2-4
v_gene: TRBV5-1
CDR3nt: TGCGCCAGCAGCTTGGAACTAGCGAATAGAAACATTCAGTACTTC
CDR3aa: CASSLELANRNIQYF

abundance: -
d_gene: -
j_gene: TRBJ2-7
v_gene: TRBV11-2
CDR3nt: TGTGCCAGCAGCTTCTGGGGTGGTCACGAGCAGTACTTC
CDR3aa: CASSFWGGHEQYF

abundance: -
d_gene: -
j_gene: TRBJ2-7
v_gene: TRBV7-8
CDR3nt: TGTGCCAGCAGCTTATACGTCAGCTCCTACGAGCAGTACTTC
CDR3aa: CASSLYVSSYEQYF

abundance: -
d_gene: -
j_gene: TRBJ2-1
v_gene: TRBV4-2
CDR3nt: TGTGCCAGCAGACCGGACTACAGCTCCTACAATGAGCAGTTCTTC
CDR3aa: CASRPDYSSYNEQFF

abundance: -
d_gene: -
j_gene: TRBJ2-7
v_gene: TRBV12-3/TRBV12-4
CDR3nt: TGTGCCAGCAGGAACAGGAGGGGATCCTACGAGCAGTACTTC
CDR3aa: CASRNRRGSYEQYF

abundance: -
d_gene: TRBD2
j_gene: TRBJ2-1
v_gene: TRBV6-2/TRBV6-3
CDR3nt: TGTGCCAGCAGGGCGGGAGTTAATAATGAGCAGTTCTTC
CDR3aa: CASRAGVNNEQFF

abundance: -
d_gene: TRBD2
j_gene: TRBJ2-3
v_gene: TRBV6-5
CDR3nt: TGTGCCAGCAGTTACGGGCGGGGGGGCCTAACAGATACGCAGTATTTT
CDR3aa: CASSYGRGGLTDTQYF

abundance: -
d_gene: -
j_gene: TRBJ2-3
v_gene: TRBV4-1
CDR3nt: TGCGCCAGCAGCCAATGTGAGCTGCAGTATTTT
CDR3aa: CASSQCELQYF

abundance: -
d_gene: -
j_gene: TRBJ2-3
v_gene: TRBV5-1
CDR3nt: TGCGCCAGCAGGACAGGGAGGGCAGATACGCAGTATTTT
CDR3aa: CASRTGRADTQYF

abundance: few
d_gene: TRBD1
j_gene: TRBJ2-7
v_gene: TRBV5-1
CDR3nt: TGCGCCAGCAGCTCCGACACTCAGACAGGGGGCTCCTACGAGCAGTACTTC
CDR3aa: CASSSDTQTGGSYEQYF

abundance: few
d_gene: TRBD1
j_gene: TRBJ2-1
v_gene: TRBV6-1
CDR3nt: TGTGCCAGCAGACGGGACAGGGGAGCCAATGAGCAGTTCTTC
CDR3aa: CASRRDRGANEQFF

abundance: -
d_gene: -
j_gene: TRBJ1-1
v_gene: TRBV7-9
CDR3nt: TGTGCCAGCAGCTGGGGGGGGACACCGACCGCTTTCTTT
CDR3aa: CASSWGGTPTAFF

abundance: many
d_gene: TRBD2
j_gene: TRBJ2-1
v_gene: TRBV20-1
CDR3nt: TGCAGTGCCAAGAGACTAGCGGAGTTCTTC
CDR3aa: CSAKRLAEFF

abundance: -
d_gene: -
j_gene: TRBJ2-5
v_gene: TRBV6-6
CDR3nt: TGTGCCAGCAGTTACGAGGGCAGGATCGAAGAGACCCAGTACTTC
CDR3aa: CASSYEGRIEETQYF

abundance: few
d_gene: -
j_gene: TRBJ2-3
v_gene: TRBV28
CDR3nt: TGTGCCAGCAGTTTTCCACGGTCCCGGGGGTTAAGCACAGATACGCAGTATTTT
CDR3aa: CASSFPRSRGLSTDTQYF

abundance: -
d_gene: TRBD1
j_gene: TRBJ2-1
v_gene: TRBV9
CDR3nt: TGTGCCTGCAGCGTTACAGGGGCTCCCTACAATGAGCAGTTCTTC
CDR3aa: CACSVTGAPYNEQFF

abundance: -
d_gene: -
j_gene: TRBJ1-2
v_gene: TRBV20-1
CDR3nt: TGCAGTGCTAGAGTGGACCCAGTGGGCTATGGCTACACCTTC
CDR3aa: CSARVDPVGYGYTF

abundance: few
d_gene: TRBD1
j_gene: TRBJ2-6
v_gene: TRBV29-1
CDR3nt: TGCAGCGTGGGGGACAGGGTGGCCAACGTCCTGACTTTC
CDR3aa: CSVGDRVANVLTF

abundance: -
d_gene: -
j_gene: TRBJ1-6
v_gene: TRBV20-1
CDR3nt: TGCAGTGCTAGCGTCGGGGACCCAAGGACAGTAAGCTCCTATAATTCACCCCTCCACTTT
CDR3aa: CSASVGDPRTVSSYNSPLHF

abundance: -
d_gene: TRBD2
j_gene: TRBJ2-7
v_gene: TRBV15
CDR3nt: TGTGCCACCAGCACCCGGCTAGCGGACGAGCAGTACTTC
CDR3aa: CATSTRLADEQYF

abundance: -
d_gene: -
j_gene: TRBJ2-5
v_gene: TRBV20-1
CDR3nt: TGCAGTGCTAGAGCAGCCAGACTCCCGGAAGAGACCCAGTACTTC
CDR3aa: CSARAARLPEETQYF

abundance: few
d_gene: TRBD1
j_gene: TRBJ1-1
v_gene: TRBV5-1
CDR3nt: TGCGCCAGCAGTCCCGGGACAGGAGGCTCTGAAGCTTTCTTT
CDR3aa: CASSPGTGGSEAFF

abundance: -
d_gene: -
j_gene: TRBJ2-1
v_gene: TRBV12-3/TRBV12-4
CDR3nt: TGTGCCAGCAGTTTACAGGGCAGGCAGTCGAATGAGCAGTTCTTC
CDR3aa: CASSLQGRQSNEQFF

abundance: -
d_gene: -
j_gene: TRBJ2-7
v_gene: TRBV4-3
CDR3nt: TGCGCCAGCAGCCATGTGACAGGCAAACCCTACGAGCAGTACTTC
CDR3aa: CASSHVTGKPYEQYF